This T cell receptor beta chain was sequenced during a study of T-cell memory formation after mild COVID-19. TCRdb reanalysed the 5' RACE reads using MiXCR and keeps one entry per CDR3 protein. The data show tens of thousands of distinct CDR3 sequences, approximately 16% seen once. The sequenced material came from PBMCs or a T cell subset sorted from them (not recorded which). The TCR was taken from an adult woman who had mild COVID-19 (a few samples of this study predate the infection). Cell type and time point are not known.

CDR3 sequence (DNA): TGCAGTGCCCGAGGAGTCCCGCACCGGTCTGAAGCTTTCTTT. It yields the protein CSARGVPHRSEAFF. This sequence joins TRBV20-1 and TRBJ1-1; D is ambiguous. The length of the CDR3 is 14 residues. Germline CDR1 reads DFQATT; CDR2 reads SNEGSKA (reference sequence). The V gene lost 6 bases and the J gene lost 6 bases, with 20 bases spanning the gap.